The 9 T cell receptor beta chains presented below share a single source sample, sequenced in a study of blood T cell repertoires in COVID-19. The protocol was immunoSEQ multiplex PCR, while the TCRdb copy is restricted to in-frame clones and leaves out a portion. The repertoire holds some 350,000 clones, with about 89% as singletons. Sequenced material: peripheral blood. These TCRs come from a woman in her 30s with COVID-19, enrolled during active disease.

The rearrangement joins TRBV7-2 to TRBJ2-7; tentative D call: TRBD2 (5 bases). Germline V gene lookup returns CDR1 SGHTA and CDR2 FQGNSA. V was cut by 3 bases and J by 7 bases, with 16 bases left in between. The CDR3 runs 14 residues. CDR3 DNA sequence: TGTGCCAGCAGCTTTCGGTTCGGGATGGGGGAGCAGTACGTC. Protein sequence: CASSFRFGMGEQYV.

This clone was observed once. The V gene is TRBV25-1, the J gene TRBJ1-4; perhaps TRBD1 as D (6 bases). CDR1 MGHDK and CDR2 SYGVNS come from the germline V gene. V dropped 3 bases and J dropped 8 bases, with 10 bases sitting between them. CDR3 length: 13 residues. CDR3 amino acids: CASSDRGVEKLFF. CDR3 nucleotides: TGTGCCAGCAGTGACAGGGGAGTAGAAAAACTGTTTTTT. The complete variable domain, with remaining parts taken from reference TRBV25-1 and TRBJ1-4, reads EADIYQTPRYLVIGTGKKITLECSQTMGHDKMYWYQQDPGMELHLIHYSYGVNSTEKGDLSSESTVSRIRTEHFPLTLESARPSHTSQYLCASSDRGVEKLFFGSGTQLSVL.

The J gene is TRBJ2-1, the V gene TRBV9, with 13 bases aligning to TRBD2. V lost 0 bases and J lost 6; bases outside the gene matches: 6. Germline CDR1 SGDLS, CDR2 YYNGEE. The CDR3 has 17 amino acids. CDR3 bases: TGTGCCAGCAGCGTAGGGACTAGCGGGAGTGGTCGCAATGAGCAGTTCTTC. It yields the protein CASSVGTSGSGRNEQFF.

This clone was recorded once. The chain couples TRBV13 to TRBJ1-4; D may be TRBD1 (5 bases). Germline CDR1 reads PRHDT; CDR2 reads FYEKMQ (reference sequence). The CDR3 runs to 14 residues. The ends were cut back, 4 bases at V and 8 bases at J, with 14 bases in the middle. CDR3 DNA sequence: TGTGCCAGCAGCTACCGGGGGACGCGGGAAAAACTGTTTTTT. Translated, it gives CASSYRGTREKLFF.

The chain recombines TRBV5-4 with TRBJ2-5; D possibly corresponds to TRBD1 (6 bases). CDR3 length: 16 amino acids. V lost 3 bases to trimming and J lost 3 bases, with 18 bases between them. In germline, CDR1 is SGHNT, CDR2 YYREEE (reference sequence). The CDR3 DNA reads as TGTGCCAGCAGCTCACCAGCGTCCGGGACAAAAGAGACCCAGTACTTC. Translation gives CASSSPASGTKETQYF.

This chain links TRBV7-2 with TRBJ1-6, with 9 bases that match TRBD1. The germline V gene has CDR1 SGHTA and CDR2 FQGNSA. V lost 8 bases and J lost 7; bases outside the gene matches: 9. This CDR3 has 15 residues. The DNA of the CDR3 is TGTGCCAGCGGACTCCAGGGACAGGGAAATTCACCCCTCCACTTT. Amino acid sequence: CASGLQGQGNSPLHF.

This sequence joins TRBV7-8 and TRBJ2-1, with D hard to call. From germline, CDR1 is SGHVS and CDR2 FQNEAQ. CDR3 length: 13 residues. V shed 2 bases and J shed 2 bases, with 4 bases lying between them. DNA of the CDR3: TGTGCCAGCAGCTTAATAGCCTACAATGAGCAGTTCTTC. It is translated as CASSLIAYNEQFF.

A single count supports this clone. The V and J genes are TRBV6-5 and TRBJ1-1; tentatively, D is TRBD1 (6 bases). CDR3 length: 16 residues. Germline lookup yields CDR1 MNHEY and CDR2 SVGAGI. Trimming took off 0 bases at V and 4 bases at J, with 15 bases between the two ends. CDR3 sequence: CASSYSVTGKGTEAFF. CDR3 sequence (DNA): TGTGCCAGCAGTTACTCAGTCACAGGGAAGGGCACTGAAGCTTTCTTT.

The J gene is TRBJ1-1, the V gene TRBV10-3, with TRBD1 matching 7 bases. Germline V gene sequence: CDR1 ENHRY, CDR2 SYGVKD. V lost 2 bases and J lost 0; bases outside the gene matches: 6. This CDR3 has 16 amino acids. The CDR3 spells CAISEDRAILNTEAFF. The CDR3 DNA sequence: TGTGCCATCAGTGAGGACAGGGCAATTTTGAACACTGAAGCTTTCTTT.